The 6 T cell receptor beta chains listed next were all sequenced from one sample in a study of blood T cell repertoires in COVID-19 (dated by TCRdb to between 2020 and 2021). The receptor library was made with the immunoSEQ multiplex PCR assay. Drawn from immuneACCESS, this table holds only the in-frame rearrangements with V and J called that TCRdb kept. Clones are partly lost; checked studies trace under half to an unresolved V gene and leave the rest unexplained. A total of approximately 140,000 clones appear in this sample, 70% to 85% of them only once. Together, the top ten hold about 5.8% of the sample. Sequencing was performed on peripheral blood. The receptor set was obtained from a human donor in a cohort sampled during active COVID-19.

The V gene is TRBV4-2, the J gene TRBJ2-5; D gene uncertain. Germline V gives CDR1 LGHNA, CDR2 YNFKEQ. CDR3 length: 16 residues. Between the trimmed V and J ends, which lost 0 bases and 1 base, there was a span of 12 bases. CDR3 sequence: CASSQELRRLQETQYF. Written as DNA, the CDR3 is TGTGCCAGCAGCCAAGAGCTGAGGCGACTCCAAGAGACCCAGTACTTC.

The chain couples TRBV3-1 (or the pseudogene TRBV3-2) to TRBJ1-1; D is unresolved. Germline loops: CDR1 LGHDT, CDR2 YNNKEL (reference sequence). The V and J ends lost 4 bases and 1 base respectively, with 10 bases between them. The CDR3 has 14 amino acids. The CDR3 loop is CASSPAGSNTEAFF. The CDR3 DNA reads as TGTGCCAGCAGCCCGGCGGGATCGAACACTGAAGCTTTCTTT.

V is TRBV6-5 and J is TRBJ2-7; TRBD2 agrees at 9 bases. The trim removed 4 bases at V and 4 bases at J, leaving 11 bases unmatched. There are 16 residues in the CDR3. CDR1 is MNHEY, CDR2 SVGAGI, per germline. CDR3 DNA: TGTGCCAGCAGTTTTTCCGCCCTAGCGGGGCCTTACGAGCAGTACTTC. Its protein is CASSFSALAGPYEQYF.

The chain couples TRBV3-1 (or the pseudogene TRBV3-2) to TRBJ1-2; D unclear. Trimming took 4 bases from V and 6 from J, leaving 12 bases between them. This CDR3 has 13 amino acids. The germline V gene encodes CDR1 LGHDT and CDR2 YNNKEL (reference sequence). The CDR3 DNA sequence: TGTGCCAGCAGCCCCCGGATACTACATGGCTACACCTTC. This translates into CASSPRILHGYTF.

This chain joins TRBV29-1 and TRBJ1-2; the match to TRBD1 covers 7 bases. Trimming removed 3 bases from V and 3 bases from J; junction bases left unmatched: 4. The germline V gene encodes CDR1 SQVTM and CDR2 ANQGSEA. The CDR3 extends over 13 amino acids. The CDR3 loop is CSVDPTGHYGYTF. The CDR3 DNA reads TGCAGCGTTGACCCGACAGGGCACTATGGCTACACCTTC. Drawing the rest from reference TRBV29-1 and TRBJ1-2, the complete variable domain is SAVISQKPSRDICQRGTSLTIQCQVDSQVTMMFWYRQQPGQSLTLIATANQGSEATYESGFVIDKFPISRPNLTFSTLTVSNMSPEDSSIYLCSVDPTGHYGYTFGSGTRLTVV.

The chain recombines TRBV5-6 with TRBJ2-1; 7 bases agree with TRBD1. From germline, CDR1 is SGHDT and CDR2 YYEEEE. The CDR3 extends over 13 amino acids. Trimming at V came to 0 bases and at J to 11 bases, leaving 5 bases not matched to a gene. The CDR3 nucleotides are TGTGCCAGCAGCTTGGTGGTACAGGGGAAGCAGTTCTTC. It codes for CASSLVVQGKQFF.